This entry lists 10 T cell receptor beta chains sequenced from one sample in a study of blood T cells in healthy people across ages. With a J-beta primer mix and a sample-barcoded 5' primer, a second PCR ran roughly 6 to 11 cycles. TCRdb reprocessed the 5' RACE reads with MiXCR, giving one entry per CDR3 protein. This sample has around 1,500,000 distinct CDR3 sequences, with approximately 42% found just once. What was sequenced was blood. The source of these receptors is a young woman in good health.

This chain joins TRBV10-3 and TRBJ1-2; no clear D gene. CDR1 and CDR2 (germline): ENHRY, SYGVKD. V was clipped by 8 bases and J by 4 bases, with 11 bases between them. The CDR3 totals 12 residues. The CDR3 sequence: CAIQSDGYGYTF. The CDR3 DNA reads TGTGCCATCCAATCGGACGGCTATGGCTACACCTTC.

This chain's CDR3 is CSASVEAYEQYF. The CDR3 bases are TGCAGTGCTAGCGTCGAAGCCTACGAGCAGTACTTC. The V and J genes are TRBV20-1 and TRBJ2-7; D is undetermined. The CDR3 runs to 12 residues. Germline CDR1 DFQATT, CDR2 SNEGSKA (reference sequence). V was clipped by 3 bases and J by 2 bases, with 8 bases between them.

The rearrangement links TRBV20-1 to TRBJ1-1; tentative D call: TRBD1 (5 bases). The CDR3 has 14 residues. V was cut by 1 base and J by 5 bases, with 14 bases left in between. Germline V CDR1 and CDR2: DFQATT, SNEGSKA (reference sequence). For the CDR3, the DNA is TGCAGTGCTAGAGGGGGGACTTCGTGGACTGAAGCTTTCTTT. Amino acid sequence: CSARGGTSWTEAFF.

V and J are TRBV21-1 and TRBJ2-5. Matching the DNA end better, TRBJ2-7 makes the J call doubtful. TRBV21-1 is noted as a pseudogene. The CDR3 sequence is 16 residues long. The CDR3 coding sequence is TGTGCCAGCAGCAGTCGGGTGATCCGTGTTTACTACGAGCAGTACTTC. Translated, it gives CASSSRVIRVYYEQYF.

The chain joins TRBV28 to TRBJ1-5, with TRBD1 matching over 8 bases. The germline CDR1 and CDR2 sequences are MDHEN and SYDVKM. V gave up 8 bases and J gave up 6 bases; unmatched junction bases: 3. CDR3 length: 12 residues. DNA of the CDR3: TGTGCCAGCTGGACAGGGACTCAGCCCCAGCATTTT. It yields the protein CASWTGTQPQHF.

The J gene is TRBJ2-3, the V gene TRBV9; 7 positions match TRBD2. Unmatched junction bases numbered 8, after V lost 0 bases and J lost 1 base. The CDR3 has 17 residues. Germline CDR1 reads SGDLS; CDR2 reads YYNGEE. The DNA for the CDR3 is TGTGCCAGCAGCGTAGACCCAGCGGGGTTACGCACAGATACGCAGTATTTT. Its translation: CASSVDPAGLRTDTQYF.

This clonotype was counted a few times. This rearrangement joins TRBV3-1 to TRBJ2-7; D remains unclear. This CDR3 is built from 12 residues. V lost 6 bases and J lost 4, with 10 bases in between. Looked up from germline, CDR1 is LGHDT and CDR2 is YNNKEL (reference sequence). CDR3 bases: TGTGCCAGCAGTAGACGAGGTTACGAGCAGTACTTC. It is translated as CASSRRGYEQYF.

This chain links TRBV20-1 with TRBJ2-1; TRBD2 matches at 8 bases. Germline-derived CDR1 and CDR2 are DFQATT and SNEGSKA (reference sequence). V shed 5 bases, J shed 12 bases, and the junction held 12 bases outside the gene matches. The CDR3 consists of 13 residues. The CDR3 spells CSAPERAGGWQFF. The DNA of the CDR3 is TGCAGTGCTCCAGAGAGGGCGGGGGGCTGGCAGTTCTTC.

V gene TRBV3-1 combines with J gene TRBJ2-4; unclear D gene. V dropped 0 bases and J dropped 12 bases, with 6 bases sitting between them. This CDR3 spans 11 amino acids. Germline CDR1 and CDR2: LGHDT and YNNKEL (reference sequence). The DNA for the CDR3 is TGTGCCAGCAGCCAAGAAACCACTCAGTACTTC. The encoded protein is CASSQETTQYF. Using reference TRBV3-1 and TRBJ2-4 for the parts outside the CDR3, the full variable domain is DTAVSQTPKYLVTQMGNDKSIKCEQNLGHDTMYWYKQDSKKFLKIMFSYNNKELIINETVPNRFSPKSPDKAHLNLHINSLELGDSAVYFCASSQETTQYFGAGTRLSVL.

This sequence joins TRBV20-1 and TRBJ2-1; 11 bases are shared with TRBD2. J lost 8 bases, V lost 5 bases, and 11 bases had no gene match. Germline CDR1 and CDR2: DFQATT and SNEGSKA (reference sequence). This CDR3 region has 15 residues. The CDR3: CSAWTSGYDGDEQFF. The CDR3, as DNA: TGCAGTGCTTGGACTAGCGGGTACGACGGGGATGAGCAGTTCTTC.